This T cell receptor (beta chain) was sequenced during a study of shared clonotypes between healthy human individuals. Whole-study findings and limits: Naive subsets usually exceeded memory subsets in estimated richness.

This table comes from immunoSEQ multiplex PCR, and its TCRdb copy is limited to in-frame clones, with some not included. The sample holds roughly 2.2 million clones; approximately 93% are singletons and the top ten take 0.35% to 0.45%. Note on this clone: Its antigen is not identified.

The CDR3 is 18 amino acids. Germline CDR1 reads GTSNPN; CDR2 reads SVGIG (reference sequence). This TCR was sampled from a man between 18 and 35 years old in good health. Some clones in this sample may be carry-over from other donors' samples. J is TRBJ1-1 and V is TRBV30, with TRBD1 as a possible D gene (5 bases). Sequenced material: naive CD4+ T cells from PBMCs. Subset described: CD45RA+ positively selected. The CDR3: CAYAPHREGRRASPEAFF. The DNA for the CDR3 is TGTGCTTACGCCCCCCATCGGGAGGGGCGGAGGGCTTCTCCCGAAGCTTTCTTT. The full variable domain, its missing parts supplied by reference TRBV30 and TRBJ1-1, is SQTIHQWPATLVQPVGSPLSLECTVEGTSNPNLYWYRQAAGRGLQLLFYSVGIGQISSEVPQNLSASRPQDRQFILSSKKLLLSDSGFYLCAYAPHREGRRASPEAFFGQGTRLTVV.